This TCR beta chain was identified during a study of blood T cell repertoires in COVID-19. This clone was observed once. Germline V lookup: CDR1 SGHVS, CDR2 FQNEAQ. J gave up 5 bases and V 5 bases, and 8 bases lay outside the gene matches. The CDR3 consists of 14 residues. Study members were between roughly 18 and 100 years old and lived in about two dozen US regions. Cohort placement rested on clinical history that participants reported themselves. TCRdb keeps only in-frame clones here, not all; method: immunoSEQ multiplex PCR. The table has fewer than 200,000 clones, 80% to 90% seen once. The chain carries TRBV7-8 and TRBJ1-1; 7 positions agree with TRBD1. Sequenced: PBMCs or T cells enriched from blood (not recorded which). This TCR was recovered from a woman under 30 who had recovered from COVID-19. The CDR3, as DNA: TGTGCCAGCAGCCCCCGACAGGGACAAACTGAAGCTTTCTTT. This sequence encodes CASSPRQGQTEAFF.